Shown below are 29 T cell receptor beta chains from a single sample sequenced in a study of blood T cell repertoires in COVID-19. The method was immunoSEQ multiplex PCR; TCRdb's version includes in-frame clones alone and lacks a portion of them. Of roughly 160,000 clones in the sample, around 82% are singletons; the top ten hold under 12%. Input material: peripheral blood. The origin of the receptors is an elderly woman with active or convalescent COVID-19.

CDR3 in DNA: TGCGCCAGCAGCCCCAGCCGGGTGAGTGCCTACAATGAGCAGTTCTTC. Translated, it gives CASSPSRVSAYNEQFF. V gene TRBV4-1 combines with J gene TRBJ2-1; D is ambiguous. CDR1 is MGHRA and CDR2 is YSYEKL in the germline V gene. The CDR3 extends over 16 amino acids. The ends were cut back, 4 bases at V and 2 bases at J, with 15 bases in the middle.

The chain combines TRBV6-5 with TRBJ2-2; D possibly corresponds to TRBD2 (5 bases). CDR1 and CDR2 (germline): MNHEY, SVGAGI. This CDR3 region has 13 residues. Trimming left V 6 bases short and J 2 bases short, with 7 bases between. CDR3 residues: CASSEGNTGELFF. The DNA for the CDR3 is TGTGCCAGCAGCGAGGGAAACACCGGGGAGCTGTTTTTT.

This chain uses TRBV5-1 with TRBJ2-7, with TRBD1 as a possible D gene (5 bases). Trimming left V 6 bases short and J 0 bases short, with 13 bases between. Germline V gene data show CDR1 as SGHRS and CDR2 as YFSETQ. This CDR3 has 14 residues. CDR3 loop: CASKDSYGSYEQYF. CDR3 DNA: TGCGCCAGCAAAGACAGCTACGGCTCCTACGAGCAGTACTTC.

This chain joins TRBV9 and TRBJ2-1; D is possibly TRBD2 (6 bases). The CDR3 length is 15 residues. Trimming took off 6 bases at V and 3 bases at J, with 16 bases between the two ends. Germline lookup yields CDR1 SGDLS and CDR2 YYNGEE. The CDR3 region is CASTTGVNVYNEQFF. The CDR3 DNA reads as TGTGCCAGCACGACGGGAGTAAATGTCTACAATGAGCAGTTCTTC.

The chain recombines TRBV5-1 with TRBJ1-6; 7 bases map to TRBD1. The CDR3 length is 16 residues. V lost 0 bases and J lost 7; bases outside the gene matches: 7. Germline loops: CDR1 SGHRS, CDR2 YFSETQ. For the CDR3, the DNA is TGCGCCAGCAGCTTGGCATTACAGGGGAGCAATTCACCCCTCCACTTT. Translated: CASSLALQGSNSPLHF.

CDR3 in DNA: TGTGCCACCAGTGCAGGGACAGGGTTAGGGCAGCCCCAGCATTTT. Amino acid sequence: CATSAGTGLGQPQHF. The chain recombines TRBV24-1 with TRBJ1-5, with 9 bases fitting TRBD1. CDR1 is KGHDR and CDR2 is SFDVKD in the germline V gene. After removal of 5 bases from V and 7 bases from J, the junction contained 8 bases not matched to a gene. The CDR3 is 15 amino acids.

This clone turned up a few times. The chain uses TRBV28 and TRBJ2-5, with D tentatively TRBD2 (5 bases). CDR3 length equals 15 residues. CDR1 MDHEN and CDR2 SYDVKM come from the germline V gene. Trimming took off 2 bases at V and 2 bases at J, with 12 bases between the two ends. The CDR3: CASSLRGSRQETQYF. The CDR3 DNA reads TGTGCCAGCAGTTTACGGGGATCTCGACAAGAGACCCAGTACTTC.

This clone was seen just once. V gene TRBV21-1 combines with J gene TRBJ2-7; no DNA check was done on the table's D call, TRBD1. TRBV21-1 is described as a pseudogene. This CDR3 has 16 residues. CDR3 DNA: TGTGCCAGCAGCAAAAATGACAGGGATTGTTCCTACGAGCAGTACTTC. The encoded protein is CASSKNDRDCSYEQYF.

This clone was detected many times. The DNA of the CDR3 is TGCGCCAGCAGCCAAGATCGGCTAGGACAGGAGACCCAGTACTTC. Encoded protein: CASSQDRLGQETQYF. This chain joins TRBV4-1 and TRBJ2-5; weak D call: TRBD1 (6 bases). Trimming removed 0 bases from V and 5 bases from J, with 13 bases in between. Germline V lookup: CDR1 MGHRA, CDR2 YSYEKL. The CDR3 is 15 residues long.

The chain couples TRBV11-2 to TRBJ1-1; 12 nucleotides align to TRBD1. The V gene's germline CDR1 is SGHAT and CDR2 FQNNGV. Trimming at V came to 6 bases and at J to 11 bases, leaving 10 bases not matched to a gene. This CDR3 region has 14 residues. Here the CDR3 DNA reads TGTGCCAGCAGTTTTGGGACAGGGGGCTCTGGGGCTTTCTTT. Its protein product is CASSFGTGGSGAFF.

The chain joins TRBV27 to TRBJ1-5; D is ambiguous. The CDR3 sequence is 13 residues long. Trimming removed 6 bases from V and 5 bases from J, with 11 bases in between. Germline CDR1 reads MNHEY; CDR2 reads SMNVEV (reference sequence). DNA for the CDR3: TGTGCCAGCAGACGGGGTGGGGATCAGCCCCAGCATTTT. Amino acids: CASRRGGDQPQHF.

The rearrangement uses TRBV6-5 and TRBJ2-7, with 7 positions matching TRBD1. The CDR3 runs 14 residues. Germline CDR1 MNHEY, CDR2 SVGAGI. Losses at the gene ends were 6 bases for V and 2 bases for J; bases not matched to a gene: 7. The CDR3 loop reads CASSDLGTAYEQYF. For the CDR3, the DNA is TGTGCCAGCAGCGACCTGGGGACAGCCTACGAGCAGTACTTC.

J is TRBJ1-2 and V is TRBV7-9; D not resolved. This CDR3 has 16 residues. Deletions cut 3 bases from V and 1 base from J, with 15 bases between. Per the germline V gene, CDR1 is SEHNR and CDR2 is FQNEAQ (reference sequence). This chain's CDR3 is CASSLAGRASNYGYTF. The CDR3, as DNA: TGTGCCAGCAGCTTGGCCGGGAGGGCGAGTAACTATGGCTACACCTTC.

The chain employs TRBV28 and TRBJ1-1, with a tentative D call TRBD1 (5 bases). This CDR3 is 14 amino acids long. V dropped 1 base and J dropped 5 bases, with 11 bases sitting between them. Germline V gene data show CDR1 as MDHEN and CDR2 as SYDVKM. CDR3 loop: CASSLYPGVTEAFF. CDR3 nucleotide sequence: TGTGCCAGCAGTTTATATCCGGGGGTAACTGAAGCTTTCTTT.

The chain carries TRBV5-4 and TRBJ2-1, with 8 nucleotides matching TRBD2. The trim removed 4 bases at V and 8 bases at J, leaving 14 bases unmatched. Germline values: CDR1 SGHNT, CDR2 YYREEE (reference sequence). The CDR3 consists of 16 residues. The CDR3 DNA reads TGTGCCAGCAGCCGGGGCATTGGCGGGAGGACCCATGAGCAGTTCTTC. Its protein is CASSRGIGGRTHEQFF.

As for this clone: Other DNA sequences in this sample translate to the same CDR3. Here the CDR3 reads CASSLGQYNEQFF. The CDR3, as DNA: TGCGCCAGCAGCTTGGGCCAGTACAATGAGCAGTTCTTC. This chain uses TRBV5-1 with TRBJ2-1; no firm D call. Germline CDR1 SGHRS, CDR2 YFSETQ. The CDR3 is 13 residues long. V lost 0 bases to trimming and J lost 4 bases, with 5 bases between them. The variable domain in full, with the rest retrieved from reference TRBV5-1 and TRBJ2-1, is KAGVTQTPRYLIKTRGQQVTLSCSPISGHRSVSWYQQTPGQGLQFLFEYFSETQRNKGNFPGRFSGRQFSNSRSEMNVSTLELGDSALYLCASSLGQYNEQFFGPGTRLTVL.

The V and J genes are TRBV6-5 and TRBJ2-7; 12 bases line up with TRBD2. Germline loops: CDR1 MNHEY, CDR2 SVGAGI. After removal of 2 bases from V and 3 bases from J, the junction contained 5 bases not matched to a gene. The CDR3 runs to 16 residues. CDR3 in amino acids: CASSYRLAGEVYEQYF. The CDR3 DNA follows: TGTGCCAGCAGTTACCGACTAGCGGGAGAGGTCTACGAGCAGTACTTC.

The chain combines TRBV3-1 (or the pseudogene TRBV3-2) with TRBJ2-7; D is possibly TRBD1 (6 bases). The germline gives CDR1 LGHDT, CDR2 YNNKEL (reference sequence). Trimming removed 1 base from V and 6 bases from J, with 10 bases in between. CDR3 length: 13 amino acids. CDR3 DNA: TGTGCCAGCAGCCAAGTACAGGGCGGCGAGCAGTACTTC. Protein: CASSQVQGGEQYF.

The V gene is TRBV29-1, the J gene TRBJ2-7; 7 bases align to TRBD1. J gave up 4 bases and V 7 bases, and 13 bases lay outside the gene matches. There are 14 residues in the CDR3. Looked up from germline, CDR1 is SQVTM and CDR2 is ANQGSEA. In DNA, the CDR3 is TGCAGCGCCACCCGGGGCAGGGGGATATACGAGCAGTACTTC. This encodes CSATRGRGIYEQYF.

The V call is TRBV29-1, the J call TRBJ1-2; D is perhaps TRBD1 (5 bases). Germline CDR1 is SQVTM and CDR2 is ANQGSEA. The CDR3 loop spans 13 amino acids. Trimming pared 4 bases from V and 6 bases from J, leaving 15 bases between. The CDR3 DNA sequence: TGCAGCGTTGTTGGGGCAGATAAGAATGGCTACACCTTC. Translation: CSVVGADKNGYTF.

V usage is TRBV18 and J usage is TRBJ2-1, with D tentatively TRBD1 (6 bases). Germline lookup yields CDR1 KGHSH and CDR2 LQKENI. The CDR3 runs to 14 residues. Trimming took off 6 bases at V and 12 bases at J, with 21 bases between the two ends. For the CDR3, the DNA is TGTGCCAGCTCCACCAAGGGGGATACCATTGGGCAGTTCTTC. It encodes CASSTKGDTIGQFF.

Written as DNA, the CDR3 is TGTGCCATCAGTGAGCGGGCTAGCTGGGGCGAGCAGTACTTC. This translates into CAISERASWGEQYF. The V gene is TRBV10-3, the J gene TRBJ2-7; a possible D gene is TRBD2 (5 bases). CDR1 and CDR2 from the germline V gene are ENHRY and SYGVKD. The CDR3 loop spans 14 amino acids. Deletions cut 2 bases from V and 6 bases from J, with 14 bases between.

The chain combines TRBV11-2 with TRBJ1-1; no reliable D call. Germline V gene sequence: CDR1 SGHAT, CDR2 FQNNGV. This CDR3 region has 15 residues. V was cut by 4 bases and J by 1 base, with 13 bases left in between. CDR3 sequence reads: CASSSVSHGNTEAFF. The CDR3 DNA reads TGTGCCAGCAGCTCCGTAAGCCATGGGAACACTGAAGCTTTCTTT. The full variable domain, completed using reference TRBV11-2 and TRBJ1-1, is EAGVAQSPRYKIIEKRQSVAFWCNPISGHATLYWYQQILGQGPKLLIQFQNNGVVDDSQLPKDRFSAERLKGVDSTLKIQPAKLEDSAVYLCASSSVSHGNTEAFFGQGTRLTVV.

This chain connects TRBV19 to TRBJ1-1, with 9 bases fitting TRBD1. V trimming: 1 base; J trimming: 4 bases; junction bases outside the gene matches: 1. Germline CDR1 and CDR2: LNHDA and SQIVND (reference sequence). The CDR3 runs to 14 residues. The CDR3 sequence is CASSIGGQGTEAFF. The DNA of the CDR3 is TGTGCCAGTAGTATAGGGGGACAGGGCACTGAAGCTTTCTTT.

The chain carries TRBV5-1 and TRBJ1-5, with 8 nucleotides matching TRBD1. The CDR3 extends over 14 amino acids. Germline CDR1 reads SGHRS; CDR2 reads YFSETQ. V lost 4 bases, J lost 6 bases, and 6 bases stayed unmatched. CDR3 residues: CASSAQGGGQPQHF. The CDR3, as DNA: TGCGCCAGCAGCGCACAGGGGGGAGGTCAGCCCCAGCATTTT.

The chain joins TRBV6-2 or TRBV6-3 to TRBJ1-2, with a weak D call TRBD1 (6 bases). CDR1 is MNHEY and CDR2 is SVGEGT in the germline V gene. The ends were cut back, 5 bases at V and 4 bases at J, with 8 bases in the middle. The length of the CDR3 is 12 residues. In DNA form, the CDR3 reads TGTGCCAGCAGTCAGGGGTTCTATGGCTACACCTTC. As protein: CASSQGFYGYTF.

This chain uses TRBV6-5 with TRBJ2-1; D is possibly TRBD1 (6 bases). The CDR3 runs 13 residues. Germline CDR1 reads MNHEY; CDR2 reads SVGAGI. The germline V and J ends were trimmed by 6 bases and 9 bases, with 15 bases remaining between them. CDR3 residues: CASSKNRVGEQFF. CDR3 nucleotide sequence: TGTGCCAGCAGCAAAAACAGGGTTGGTGAGCAGTTCTTC.

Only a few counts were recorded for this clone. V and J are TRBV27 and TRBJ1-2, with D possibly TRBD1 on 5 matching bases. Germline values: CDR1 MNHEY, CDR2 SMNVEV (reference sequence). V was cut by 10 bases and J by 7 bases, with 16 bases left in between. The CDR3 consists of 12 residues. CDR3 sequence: CATLTGYGGYTF. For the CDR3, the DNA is TGTGCCACCCTAACAGGTTATGGTGGCTACACCTTC.

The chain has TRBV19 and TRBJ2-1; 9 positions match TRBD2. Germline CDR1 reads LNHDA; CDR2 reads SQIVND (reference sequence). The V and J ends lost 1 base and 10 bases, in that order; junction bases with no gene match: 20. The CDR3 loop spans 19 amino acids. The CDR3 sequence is CASSIANTIGVAGAGEQFF. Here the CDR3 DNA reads TGTGCCAGTAGTATAGCCAACACGATTGGGGTAGCGGGAGCAGGGGAGCAGTTCTTC.